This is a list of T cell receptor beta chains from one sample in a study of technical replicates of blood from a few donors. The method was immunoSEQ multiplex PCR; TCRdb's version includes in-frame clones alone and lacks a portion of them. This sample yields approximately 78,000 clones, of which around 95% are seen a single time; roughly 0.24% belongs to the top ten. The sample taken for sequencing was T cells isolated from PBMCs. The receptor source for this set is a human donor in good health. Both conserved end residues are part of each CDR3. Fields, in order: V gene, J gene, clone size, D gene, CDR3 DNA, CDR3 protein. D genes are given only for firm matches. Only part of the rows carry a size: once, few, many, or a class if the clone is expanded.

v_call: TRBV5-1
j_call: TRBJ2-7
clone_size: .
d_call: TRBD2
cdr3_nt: TGCGCCAGCAGGACTAGCTCTTCCTACGAGCAGTACTTC
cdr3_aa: CASRTSSSYEQYF

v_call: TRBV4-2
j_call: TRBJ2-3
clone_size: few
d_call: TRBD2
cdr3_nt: TGTGCCAGCAGCCCCGGGGATACTAGCGGGGGGGCCAATACGCAGTATTTT
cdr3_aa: CASSPGDTSGGANTQYF

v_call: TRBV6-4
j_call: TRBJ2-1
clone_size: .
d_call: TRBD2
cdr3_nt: TGTGCCAGCAGTCTAGCGGGAGGGGGCAATGAGCAGTTCTTC
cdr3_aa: CASSLAGGGNEQFF

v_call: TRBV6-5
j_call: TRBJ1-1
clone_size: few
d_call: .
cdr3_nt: TGTGCCAGCAGTTACTCGATGGGCGTTCCAGGTTTCTTT
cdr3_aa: CASSYSMGVPGFF

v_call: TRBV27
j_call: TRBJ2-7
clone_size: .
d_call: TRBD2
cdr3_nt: TGTGCCAGCAGCCGGGGGGGCCGAGGGGAGCAGTACTTC
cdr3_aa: CASSRGGRGEQYF

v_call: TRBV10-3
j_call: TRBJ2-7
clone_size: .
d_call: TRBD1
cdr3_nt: TGTGCCATCAGCCACAGGACAGGCTACGAGCAGTACTTC
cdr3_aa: CAISHRTGYEQYF

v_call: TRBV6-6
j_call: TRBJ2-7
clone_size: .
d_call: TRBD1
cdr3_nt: TGTGCCAGCAGTTTGGACAGGGCCCCCTCCTACGAGCAGTACTTC
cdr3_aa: CASSLDRAPSYEQYF

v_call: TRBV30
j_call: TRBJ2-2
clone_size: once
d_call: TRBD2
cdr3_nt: TGTGCCTGGAGTACGACGGGGGGAACCGGGGAGCTGTTTTTT
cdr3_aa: CAWSTTGGTGELFF

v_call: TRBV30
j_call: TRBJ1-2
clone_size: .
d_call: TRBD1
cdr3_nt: TGTGCCTGGAGTGAGGGGGCTCGGGGCTACACCTTC
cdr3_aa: CAWSEGARGYTF

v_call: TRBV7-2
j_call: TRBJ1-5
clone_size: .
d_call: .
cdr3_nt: TGTGCCAGCAGCTTTACTGGCAATCAGCCCCAGCATTTT
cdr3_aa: CASSFTGNQPQHF

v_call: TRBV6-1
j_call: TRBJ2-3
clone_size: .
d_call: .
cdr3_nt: TGTGCCAGCAGTGACGGTAGCGGATGGGGCACAGATACGCAGTATTTT
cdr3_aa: CASSDGSGWGTDTQYF

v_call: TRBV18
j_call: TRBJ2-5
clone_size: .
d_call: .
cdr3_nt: TGTGCCAGCTCACCGGTTGGAGGGTCCCAAGAGACCCAGTACTTC
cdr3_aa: CASSPVGGSQETQYF

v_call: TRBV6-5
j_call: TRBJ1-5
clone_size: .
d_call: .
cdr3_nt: TGTGCCAGCAGCACCGGAGTTTACGGGCCCCAGCATTTT
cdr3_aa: CASSTGVYGPQHF

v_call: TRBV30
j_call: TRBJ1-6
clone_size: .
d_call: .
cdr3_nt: TGTGCCTGGAGTCTACCGAATTCACCCCTCCACTTT
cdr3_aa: CAWSLPNSPLHF

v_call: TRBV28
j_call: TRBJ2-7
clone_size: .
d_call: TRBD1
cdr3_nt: TGTGCCAGCACCCTGACAGGGCTCTCCTACGAGCAGTACTTC
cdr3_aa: CASTLTGLSYEQYF

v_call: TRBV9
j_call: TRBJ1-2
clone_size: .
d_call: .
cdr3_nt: TGTGCCAGCAGCACCGCCGGGGAGATCTATGGCTACACCTTC
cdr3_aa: CASSTAGEIYGYTF

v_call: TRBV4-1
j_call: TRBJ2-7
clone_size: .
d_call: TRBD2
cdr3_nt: TGCGCCAGCACCCTCGCGGGCGGGAGCTCCTACGAGCAGTACTTC
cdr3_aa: CASTLAGGSSYEQYF

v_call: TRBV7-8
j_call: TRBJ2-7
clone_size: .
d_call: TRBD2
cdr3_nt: TGTGCCAGCAGCTTAGCGGAGGGAGGGCCGAGGGAGCAGTACTTC
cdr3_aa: CASSLAEGGPREQYF

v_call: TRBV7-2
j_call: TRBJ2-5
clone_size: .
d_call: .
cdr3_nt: TGTGCCAGCAGCTTAGCGGGGGGGCACCCAGAGACCCAGTACTTC
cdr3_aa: CASSLAGGHPETQYF

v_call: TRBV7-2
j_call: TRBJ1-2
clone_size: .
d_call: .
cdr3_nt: TGTGCCAGCAGCTTAATGCAGAACAGCTATGGCTACACCTTC
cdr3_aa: CASSLMQNSYGYTF

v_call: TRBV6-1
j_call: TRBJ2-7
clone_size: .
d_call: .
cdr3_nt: TGTGCCAGCAGTGGTACGCTAGGCAAGCCCTACGAGCAGTACTTC
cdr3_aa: CASSGTLGKPYEQYF

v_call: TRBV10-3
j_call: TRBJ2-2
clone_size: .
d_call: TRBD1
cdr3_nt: TGTGCCACCCAGGACAGGGTGAACACCGGGGAGCTGTTTTTT
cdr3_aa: CATQDRVNTGELFF

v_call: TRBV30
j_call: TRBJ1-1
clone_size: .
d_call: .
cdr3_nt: TGTGCCTACGGACGGGGGGCACCCTTGATGAACACTGAAGCTTTCTTT
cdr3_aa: CAYGRGAPLMNTEAFF

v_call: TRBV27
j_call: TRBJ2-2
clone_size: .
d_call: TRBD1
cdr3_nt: TGTGCCAGCAGTTTTCCAGGGGGCGTCTCCGGGGAGCTGTTTTTT
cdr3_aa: CASSFPGGVSGELFF

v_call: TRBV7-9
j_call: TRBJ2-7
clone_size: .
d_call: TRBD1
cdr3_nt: TGTGCCAGCAGAGTGGGACAGGGCAGCGAGCAGTACTTC
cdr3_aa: CASRVGQGSEQYF

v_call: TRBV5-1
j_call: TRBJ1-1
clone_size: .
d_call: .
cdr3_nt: TGCGCCAGCAGCTTGGGGTTCCGACAAATGAACACTGAAGCTTTCTTT
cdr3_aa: CASSLGFRQMNTEAFF

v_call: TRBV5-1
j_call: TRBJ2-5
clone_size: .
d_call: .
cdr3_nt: TGCGCCAGCAGCTTGGGTCAGCAAGAGACCCAGTACTTC
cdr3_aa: CASSLGQQETQYF

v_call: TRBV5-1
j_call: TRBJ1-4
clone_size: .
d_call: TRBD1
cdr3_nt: TGCGCCAGCAGCTTGGGTCAGGGGGCTGCTAATGAAAAACTGTTTTTT
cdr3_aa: CASSLGQGAANEKLFF

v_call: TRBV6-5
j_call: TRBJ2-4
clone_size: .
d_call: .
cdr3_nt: TGTGCCAGCAGTTACACATCCGCGGGTTTGAACATTCAGTACTTC
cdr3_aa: CASSYTSAGLNIQYF

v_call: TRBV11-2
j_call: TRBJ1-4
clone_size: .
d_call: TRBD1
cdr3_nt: TGTGCCAGCAGCCCAAACCAGGACAGGACAAATGAAAAACTGTTTTTT
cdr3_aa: CASSPNQDRTNEKLFF

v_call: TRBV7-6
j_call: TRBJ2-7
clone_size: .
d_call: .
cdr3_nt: TGTGCCAGCAGCTTAGAAAACTCGTACGAGCAGTACTTC
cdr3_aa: CASSLENSYEQYF

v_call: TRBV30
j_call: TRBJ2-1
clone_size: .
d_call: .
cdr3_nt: TGTGCCTGGACCGGAGTCCTTAGCAGGGATAGATACAATGAGCAGTTCTTC
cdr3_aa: CAWTGVLSRDRYNEQFF

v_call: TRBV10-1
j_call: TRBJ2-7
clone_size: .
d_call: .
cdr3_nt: TGCGCCAGCAGTGCAGGGGACGCCGGACCTTACTCCTACGAGCAGTACTTC
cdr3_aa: CASSAGDAGPYSYEQYF

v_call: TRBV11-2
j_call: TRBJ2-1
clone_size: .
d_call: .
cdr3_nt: TGTGCCAGCAGTAACTGGAATGAGCAGTTCTTC
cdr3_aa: CASSNWNEQFF

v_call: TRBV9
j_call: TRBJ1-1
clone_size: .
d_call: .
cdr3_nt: TGTGCCAGCAGCCCGAGCCTCGCCAACACTGAAGCTTTCTTT
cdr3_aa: CASSPSLANTEAFF

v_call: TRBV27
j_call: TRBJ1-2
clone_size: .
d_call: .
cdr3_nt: TGTGCCACCCGGACAGAATTAAGCTATGGCTACACCTTC
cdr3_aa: CATRTELSYGYTF

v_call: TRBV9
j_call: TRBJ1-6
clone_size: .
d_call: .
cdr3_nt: TGTGCCAGCAGCGCCTCCCCCGAAGGGAGTTCACCCCTCCACTTT
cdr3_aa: CASSASPEGSSPLHF

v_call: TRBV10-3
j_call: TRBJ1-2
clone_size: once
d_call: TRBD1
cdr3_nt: TGTGCCATCAGTGACCCGGGACAGGGGGCGCATGGCTACACCTTC
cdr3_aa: CAISDPGQGAHGYTF

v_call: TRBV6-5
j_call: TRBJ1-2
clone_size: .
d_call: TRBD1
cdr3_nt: TGTGCCAGCAGCCAACCAGGACAGGGGGCTCGTGGCTACACCTTC
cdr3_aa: CASSQPGQGARGYTF

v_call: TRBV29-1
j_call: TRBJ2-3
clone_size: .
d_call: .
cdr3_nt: TGCAGCGCTTGGGGGGGGGCGACAGATACGCAGTATTTT
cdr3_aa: CSAWGGATDTQYF

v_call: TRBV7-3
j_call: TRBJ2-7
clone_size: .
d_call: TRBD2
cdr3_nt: TGTGCCAGCAGCTTAACTAGCGGGGGATCCTACGAGCAGTACTTC
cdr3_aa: CASSLTSGGSYEQYF

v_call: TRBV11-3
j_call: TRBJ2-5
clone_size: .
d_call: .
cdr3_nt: TGTGCCAGCAGCTTAGCCGGACAGCAAGAGACCCAGTACTTC
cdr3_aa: CASSLAGQQETQYF

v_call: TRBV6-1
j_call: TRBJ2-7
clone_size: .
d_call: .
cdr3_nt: TGTGCCAGCACGGGGAGTTGGAAATACGAGCAGTACTTC
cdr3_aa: CASTGSWKYEQYF

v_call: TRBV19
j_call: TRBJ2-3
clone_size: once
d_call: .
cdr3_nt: TGTGCCACCGACGGGTTAGATACGCAGTATTTT
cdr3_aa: CATDGLDTQYF

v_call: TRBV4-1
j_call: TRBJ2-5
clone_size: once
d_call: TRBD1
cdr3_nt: TGCGCCAGCAGTGACAGGGCTTCGGAGACCCAGTACTTC
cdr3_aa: CASSDRASETQYF

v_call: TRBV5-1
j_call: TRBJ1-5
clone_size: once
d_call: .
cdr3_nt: TGCGCCAGCAGCTTGTGGGGGGTTGGGGTTGACAATCAGCCCCAGCATTTT
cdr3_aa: CASSLWGVGVDNQPQHF

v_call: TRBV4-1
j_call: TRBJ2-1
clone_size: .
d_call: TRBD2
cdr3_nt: TGCGCCAGCAGCCAAGGGACACTAGCGACTGTCTACAATGAGCAGTTCTTC
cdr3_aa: CASSQGTLATVYNEQFF

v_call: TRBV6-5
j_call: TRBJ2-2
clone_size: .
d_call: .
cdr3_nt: TGTGCCAGCAGGACAATTACTCAGGTCACCGGGGAGCTGTTTTTT
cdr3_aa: CASRTITQVTGELFF

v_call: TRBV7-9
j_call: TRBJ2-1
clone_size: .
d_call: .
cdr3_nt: TGTGCCAGCAGCTTAGGAGACAGGCGGTACAATGAGCAGTTCTTC
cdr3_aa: CASSLGDRRYNEQFF

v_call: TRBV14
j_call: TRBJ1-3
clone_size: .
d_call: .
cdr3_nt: TGTGCCAGCAGCCAAAGTCAGAGTACTATCTCTGGAAACACCATATATTTT
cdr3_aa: CASSQSQSTISGNTIYF

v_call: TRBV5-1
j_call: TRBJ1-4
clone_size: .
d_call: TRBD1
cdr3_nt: TGCGCCAGCAGCTTCGGGGACAGGGGGGGCGAAAAACTGTTTTTT
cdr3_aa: CASSFGDRGGEKLFF

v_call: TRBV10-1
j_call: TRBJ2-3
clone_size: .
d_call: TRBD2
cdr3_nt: TGCGCCAGCAGTGGAGGACTAGCGGAACCTAGCACAGATACGCAGTATTTT
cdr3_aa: CASSGGLAEPSTDTQYF

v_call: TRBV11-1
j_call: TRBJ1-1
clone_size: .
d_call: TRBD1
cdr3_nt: TGTGCCAGCAGGCTCGGACAGGGACCGAACACTGAAGCTTTCTTT
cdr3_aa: CASRLGQGPNTEAFF

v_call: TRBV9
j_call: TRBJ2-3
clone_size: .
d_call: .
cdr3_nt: TGTGCCAGCAGCCTCTCCCTAGCAGATACGCAGTATTTT
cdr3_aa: CASSLSLADTQYF

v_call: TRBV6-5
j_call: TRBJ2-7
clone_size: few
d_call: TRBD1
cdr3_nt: TGTGCCAGCAGTGTTTCCGGGACAGGGGGGAGGCAGTACTTC
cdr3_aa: CASSVSGTGGRQYF